This T cell receptor (beta chain) appears in the sequencing data of a study of blood T cell repertoires in COVID-19. At the level of the study: Acute and convalescent COVID-19 specimens originated in the United States, Italy and Spain. Sources were T cells, B-cell-depleted T cells, or PBMCs; the material itself was cDNA or gDNA.

Recruits, aged about 18 to 100 years, lived in 24 US areas. CDR1 is DFQATT, CDR2 SNEGSKA, per germline (reference sequence). The CDR3 extends over 14 amino acids. V lost 3 bases, J lost 2 bases, and 14 bases lay in between. As originally analysed: From reference gene primer amplification, estimates of nucleated cell counts were derived. Method: immunoSEQ multiplex PCR; TCRdb's copy keeps in-frame clones and lacks some. The V and J calls and clone size were taken over from that table, and D and trimming were inferred from the DNA. The repertoire holds a few hundred thousand clones, about nine tenths seen once, with 1.2% in the top ten.

This TCR was recovered from a man between 25 and 39 years old who had recovered from COVID-19. Source material: PBMCs or T cells enriched from blood (not recorded which). This chain uses TRBV20-1 with TRBJ2-7, with a tentative D call TRBD2 (6 bases). CDR3 amino acids: CSASASGPAYEQYF. DNA for the CDR3: TGCAGTGCTAGTGCGAGCGGGCCTGCCTACGAGCAGTACTTC.